The entry that follows covers one T cell receptor beta chain sequence. The data stem from a study of OX40 agonist ivuxolimab in advanced cancers. Study context: Subjects had a mean age of roughly 60 years, with a range of about 23 to 90; 82.7% were male.

CDR1 and CDR2 (germline): MNHEY, SVGAGI. The CDR3 is 15 amino acids. J gave up 2 bases and V 6 bases, and 9 bases lay outside the gene matches. Here immunoSEQ multiplex PCR was the method, and the copy in TCRdb shows in-frame clones only, minus some. Among about 90,000 clones listed, 90% were seen once. The sample in question was CD4+ or CD8+ T cells sorted from blood, obtained in a trial of the OX40 agonist ivuxolimab. The chain employs TRBV6-5 and TRBJ2-7, with 8 bases aligning to TRBD2. The source of this sequence is an adult with an advanced solid tumor such as melanoma, head and neck, liver or kidney cancer. The CDR3 DNA reads as TGTGCCAGCAGCACACTTAGCGGGGACACCTACGAGCAGTACTTC. This translates into CASSTLSGDTYEQYF.